This T cell receptor (beta chain) emerged from a study of metastatic and nonmetastatic thyroid tumors. Study-level information: From malignant and benign thyroid patients, repertoires in blood and in tumor or nodule tissue were compared.

Comments on this clone: Its antigen is as yet unknown.

CDR3 length: 14 residues. The germline V gene encodes CDR1 LNHNV and CDR2 YYDKDF (reference sequence). Trimming took 0 bases from V and 5 from J, leaving 7 bases between them. TCRdb used MiXCR to call clones anew from the PCR reads. Counted here are about 18,000 clones, less than 40% occurring once; the ten biggest clones make up about a tenth. Treatment of any kind had been given to no patient before thyroid surgery. Overall study results and limits: Across blood and tumor, TCR beta diversity in malignant thyroid tumors was reportedly significantly higher than in benign nodules.

The genes are TRBV15 and TRBJ2-2; the D call may be TRBD1 or TRBD2 (5 bases each). The sample was tumor tissue. The sequence derives from a male donor with papillary thyroid cancer or a benign thyroid nodule (not recorded which). Some clones in this sample may be carry-over from other donors' samples. The CDR3 loop reads CATSRDRETGELFF. The CDR3 nucleotides are TGTGCCACCAGCAGAGACAGGGAGACCGGGGAGCTGTTTTTT.